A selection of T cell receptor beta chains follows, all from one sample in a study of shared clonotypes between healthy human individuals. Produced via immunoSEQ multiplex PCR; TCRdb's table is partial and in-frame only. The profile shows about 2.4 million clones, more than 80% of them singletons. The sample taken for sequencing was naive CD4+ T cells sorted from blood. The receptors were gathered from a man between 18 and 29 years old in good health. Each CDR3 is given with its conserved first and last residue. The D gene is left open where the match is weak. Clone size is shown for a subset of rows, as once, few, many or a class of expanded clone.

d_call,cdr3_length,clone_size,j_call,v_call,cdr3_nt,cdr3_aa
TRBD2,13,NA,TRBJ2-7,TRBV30,TGTGCCTGCAGGCTAGCGGGACGGTACGAGCAGTACTTC,CACRLAGRYEQYF
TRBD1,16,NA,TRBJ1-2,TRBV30,TGTGCCTGGAGTGCCCAAAGACTGACAGGGGTCTATGGCTACACCTTC,CAWSAQRLTGVYGYTF
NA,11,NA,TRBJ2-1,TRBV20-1,TGCAGTGCTAAAGCGGGTAATGAGCAGTTCTTC,CSAKAGNEQFF
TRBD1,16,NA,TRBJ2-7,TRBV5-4,TGTGCCAGCAGCTTGGCCCCGGGACAGGGGATCTACGAGCAGTACTTC,CASSLAPGQGIYEQYF
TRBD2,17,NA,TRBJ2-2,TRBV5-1,TGCGCCAGCAGCTCGACTCTAGCGGGAGGGGACACCGGGGAGCTGTTTTTT,CASSSTLAGGDTGELFF
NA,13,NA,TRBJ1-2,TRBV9,TGTGCCAGCAGCGTAGCAGACCGTGCGGGCTACACCTTC,CASSVADRAGYTF
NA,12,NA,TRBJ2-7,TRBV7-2,TGTGCCAGCAGCTTCCCCTCCTACGAGCAGTACTTC,CASSFPSYEQYF
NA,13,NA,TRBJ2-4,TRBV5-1,TGCGCCAGCAGCTTGGGCAGGGAAAACATTCAGTACTTC,CASSLGRENIQYF
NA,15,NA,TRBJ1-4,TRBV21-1,TGTGCCAGCCACGGTACGGGACAGGTTGGTGAAAAACTGTTTTTT,CASHGTGQVGEKLFF
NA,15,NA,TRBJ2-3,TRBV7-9,TGTGCCAGCAGCCCACGAAGTGTCAGCACAGATACGCAGTATTTT,CASSPRSVSTDTQYF
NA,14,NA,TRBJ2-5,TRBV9,TGTGCCAGCAGCGCCGGACCCTTATCCGAGACCCAGTACTTC,CASSAGPLSETQYF
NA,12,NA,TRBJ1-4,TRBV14,TGTGCCAGCAGCCATGGAGGTGAAAAACTGTTTTTT,CASSHGGEKLFF
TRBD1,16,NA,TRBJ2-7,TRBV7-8,TGTGCCAGCAGCTTAGCACCGGGACAGGGGCGATCCGAGCAGTACTTC,CASSLAPGQGRSEQYF
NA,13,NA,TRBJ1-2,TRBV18,TGTGCCAGCTCAGAGGGACTCCCCAGGGGCTACACCTTC,CASSEGLPRGYTF
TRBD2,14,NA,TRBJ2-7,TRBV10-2,TGCGCCAGCAGTGATTTAGCGGGAGTATACGAGCAGTACTTC,CASSDLAGVYEQYF
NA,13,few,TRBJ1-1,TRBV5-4,TGTGCCAGCAGCTTGCTTAACAGCCAAGGAGCTTTCTTT,CASSLLNSQGAFF
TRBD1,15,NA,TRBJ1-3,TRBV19,TGTGCCAGTAGTATACTCCAGGGGGCTGGAAACACCATATATTTT,CASSILQGAGNTIYF
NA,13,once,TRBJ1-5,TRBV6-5,TGTGCCAGCAGTTACTTACGTAATCAGCCCCAGCATTTT,CASSYLRNQPQHF
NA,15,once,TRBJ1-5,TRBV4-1,TGCGCCAGCAGCGGGGATGGGACCGACAATCAGCCCCAGCATTTT,CASSGDGTDNQPQHF
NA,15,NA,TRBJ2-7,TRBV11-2,TGTGCCAGCAGGTATACCGGGACGCTCGCCTACGAGCAGTACTTC,CASRYTGTLAYEQYF
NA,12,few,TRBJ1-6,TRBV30,TGTGCCTGGAGTGGTCGGGGTTCACCCCTCCACTTT,CAWSGRGSPLHF
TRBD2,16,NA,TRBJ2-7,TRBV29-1,TGCAGCGTTGAAGACCCACGCGGGAGAAATCTCTACGAGCAGTACTTC,CSVEDPRGRNLYEQYF
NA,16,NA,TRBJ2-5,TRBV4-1,TGCGCCAGCAGCCAAGATGGTACCGCCACCCAGGAGACCCAGTACTTC,CASSQDGTATQETQYF
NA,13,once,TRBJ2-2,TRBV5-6,TGTGCCAGCAGCTCCCCGGGCACCGGGGAGCTGTTTTTT,CASSSPGTGELFF
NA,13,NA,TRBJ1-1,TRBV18,TGTGCCAGCTCACCAGGGCGAGACACTGAAGCTTTCTTT,CASSPGRDTEAFF
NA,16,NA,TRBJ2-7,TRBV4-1,TGCGCCAGCAGCGACTACAGGAACCCCTCTCCTTTCGAGCAGTACTTC,CASSDYRNPSPFEQYF
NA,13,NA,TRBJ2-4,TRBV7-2,TGTGCCAGCAGTCCCCCGTCCAAAAACATTCAGTACTTC,CASSPPSKNIQYF
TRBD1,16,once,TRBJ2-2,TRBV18,TGTGCCAGCTCACCCGCCGGGACAGAGGGAACCGGGGAGCTGTTTTTT,CASSPAGTEGTGELFF
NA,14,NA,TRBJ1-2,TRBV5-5,TGTGCCAGCAGCCACCCCGGGCAGGGTTATGGCTACACCTTC,CASSHPGQGYGYTF
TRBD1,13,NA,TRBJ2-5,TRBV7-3,TGTGCCAGCAGCTTTAGACAGGGGGAGACCCAGTACTTC,CASSFRQGETQYF
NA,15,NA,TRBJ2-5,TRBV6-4,TGTGCCAGCAGGCCCGGGTTCGGGGGGCCAGAGACCCAGTACTTC,CASRPGFGGPETQYF
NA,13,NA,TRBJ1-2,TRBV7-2,TGTGCCAGCAGCGTCGGGACGGTCTATGGCTACACCTTC,CASSVGTVYGYTF
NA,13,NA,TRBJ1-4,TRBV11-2,TGTGCCAGCAGCGCGTGGGGTGGTGAAAAACTGTTTTTT,CASSAWGGEKLFF
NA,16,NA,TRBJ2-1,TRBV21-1,TGTGCCAGCAGCAAATCGACAGGATGGGGCAATGGTGAGCAGTTCTTC,CASSKSTGWGNGEQFF
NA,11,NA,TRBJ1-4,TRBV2,TGTGCCAGCACCCGAGGAGAAAAACTGTTTTTT,CASTRGEKLFF
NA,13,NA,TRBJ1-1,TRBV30,TGTGCCTGGAGTGGACCGGGTGCCACTGAAGCTTTCTTT,CAWSGPGATEAFF
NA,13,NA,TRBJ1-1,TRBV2,TGTGCCAGCAGCCAGGGATGGGAAGCTGAAGCTTTCTTT,CASSQGWEAEAFF
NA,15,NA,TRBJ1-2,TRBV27,TGTGCCAGCAGTCTTCGCGGGGCGGGGGGTAGTGGCTACACCTTC,CASSLRGAGGSGYTF
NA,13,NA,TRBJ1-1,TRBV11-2,TGTGCCAGCAGCTTAGCAGGAGGCACTGAAGCTTTCTTT,CASSLAGGTEAFF
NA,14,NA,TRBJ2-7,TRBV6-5,TGTGCCAGCAGTTACTCTCCAGACAGCTACGAGCAGTACTTC,CASSYSPDSYEQYF
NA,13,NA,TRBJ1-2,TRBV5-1,TGCGCCAGCAGCATACAGGGTGGCGATGGCTACACCTTC,CASSIQGGDGYTF
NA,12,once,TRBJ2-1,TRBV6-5,TGTGCCAGCAGTTTCCCCTCTCGGGAGCAGTTCTTC,CASSFPSREQFF
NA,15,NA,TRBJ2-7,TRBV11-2,TGTGCCAGCAGCTTAAAGGCAGCGCACAGGGACGAGCAGTACTTC,CASSLKAAHRDEQYF
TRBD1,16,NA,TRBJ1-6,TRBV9,TGTGCCAGCAGCGTAGCCCAGGACAGGGAGAATTCACCCCTCCACTTT,CASSVAQDRENSPLHF
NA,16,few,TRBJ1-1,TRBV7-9,TGTGCCAGCACTAAAAGTGTGGGCTCCGAGGGCACTGAAGCTTTCTTT,CASTKSVGSEGTEAFF
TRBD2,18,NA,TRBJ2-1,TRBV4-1,TGCGCCAGCAGCCAATTCCCGGGACTAGCGGGGCCCTACAATGAGCAGTTCTTC,CASSQFPGLAGPYNEQFF
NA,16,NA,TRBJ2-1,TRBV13,TGTGCCAGCAGCTTAGGCCCGAGTAGGGGATACAATGAGCAGTTCTTC,CASSLGPSRGYNEQFF
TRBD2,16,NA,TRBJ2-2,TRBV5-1,TGCGCCAGCAGCTGGACTAGCGCGGAGAACACCGGGGAGCTGTTTTTT,CASSWTSAENTGELFF
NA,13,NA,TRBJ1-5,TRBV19,TGTGCCAGTAGTCCGGCGGTGGGTCAGCCCCAGCATTTT,CASSPAVGQPQHF
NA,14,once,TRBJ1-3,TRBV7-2,TGTGCCAGCAGCTTTAAGGGCTCTGGAAACACCATATATTTT,CASSFKGSGNTIYF
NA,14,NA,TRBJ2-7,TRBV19,TGTGCCAGTAGTGAGCAGGGCCCTCCCTACGAGCAGTACTTC,CASSEQGPPYEQYF
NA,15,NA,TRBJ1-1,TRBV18,TGTGCCAGCTCACCGATGAGGGGGGCGAGGACTGAAGCTTTCTTT,CASSPMRGARTEAFF
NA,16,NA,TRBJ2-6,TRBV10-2,TGCGCCAGCAGTTCGGGCCCCCACTCTGGGGCCAACGTCCTGACTTTC,CASSSGPHSGANVLTF
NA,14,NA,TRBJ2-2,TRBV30,TGTGCCTGGAACGGGGGGCCAAACACCGGGGAGCTGTTTTTT,CAWNGGPNTGELFF
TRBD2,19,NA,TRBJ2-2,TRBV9,TGTGCCAGCAGTACTGGTCGACTAGCGGGAGGCCTGAACACCGGGGAGCTGTTTTTT,CASSTGRLAGGLNTGELFF
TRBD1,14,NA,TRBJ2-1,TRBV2,TGTGCCGCCCCGCTTCCGGGACAGGACAATGAGCAGTTCTTC,CAAPLPGQDNEQFF
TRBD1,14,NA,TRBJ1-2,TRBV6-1,TGTGCCAGCAGTGTGGGACAGGCTTACTATGGCTACACCTTC,CASSVGQAYYGYTF
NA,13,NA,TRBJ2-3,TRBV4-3,TGCGCCAGCAGCCAAGATCGGCCAGATACGCAGTATTTT,CASSQDRPDTQYF